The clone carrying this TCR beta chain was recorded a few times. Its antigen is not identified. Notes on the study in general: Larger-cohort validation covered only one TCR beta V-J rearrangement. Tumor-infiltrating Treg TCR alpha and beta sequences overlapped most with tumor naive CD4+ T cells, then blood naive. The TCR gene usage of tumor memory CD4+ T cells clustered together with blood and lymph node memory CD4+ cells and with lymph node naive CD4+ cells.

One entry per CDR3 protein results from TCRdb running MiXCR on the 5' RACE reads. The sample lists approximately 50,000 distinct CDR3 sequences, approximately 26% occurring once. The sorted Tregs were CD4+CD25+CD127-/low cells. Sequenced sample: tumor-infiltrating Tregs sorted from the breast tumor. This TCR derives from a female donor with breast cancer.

The CDR3 DNA reads TGTGCCAGCTCACCACGGGACAGGCCGAACACTGAAGCTTTCTTT. This translates into CASSPRDRPNTEAFF. The rearrangement uses TRBV18 and TRBJ1-1; 8 bases are shared with TRBD1. The length of the CDR3 is 15 residues. V shed 1 base, J shed 1 base, and the junction held 2 bases outside the gene matches. The V gene's germline CDR1 is KGHSH and CDR2 LQKENI.